This is a list of T cell receptor beta chains from one sample in a study of blood T cells in healthy people across ages. TCRdb re-called the 5' RACE reads through MiXCR, storing one row per CDR3 protein. The table lists about 2 million distinct CDR3 sequences, less than 50% of them singletons. The sample consisted of blood. Every receptor here comes from a woman between 35 and 50 years old in good health. Each CDR3 is given with its conserved first and last residue. The D gene is left open where the match is weak. Clone size is shown for a subset of rows, as once, few, many or a class of expanded clone.

J gene	V gene	D gene	clone size	CDR3 DNA	CDR3 protein
TRBJ2-1	TRBV7-2	.	.	TGTGCCAGCAGCTTAAGGGGTTTGGGAGAGCGGGCCTCCAACAATGAGCAGTTCTTC	CASSLRGLGERASNNEQFF
TRBJ1-2	TRBV7-9	.	.	TGTGCCAACAGCGACTATGGCTACACCTTC	CANSDYGYTF
TRBJ2-5	TRBV12-3/TRBV12-4	.	few	TGTGCCAGCAGTTTGATGGGGGGCCCTCAAGAGACCCAGTACTTC	CASSLMGGPQETQYF
TRBJ2-3	TRBV24-1	.	.	TGTGCCACCAGTGACCTGGACATCGGGGGATCCAGCACAGATACGCAGTATTTT	CATSDLDIGGSSTDTQYF
TRBJ1-2	TRBV27	.	once	TGTGCCAGCAGTTTATCTTGGGGATGGGGCAGTGGGGCTAACGGCTACACCTTC	CASSLSWGWGSGANGYTF
TRBJ2-1	TRBV27	.	.	TGTGCCAGCAGTTTTATTCCGAATGAGCAGTTCTTC	CASSFIPNEQFF
TRBJ2-7	TRBV5-5	.	.	TGTGCCAGCAGCTTTGGTGGGGTCTACAATGAGCAGTACTTC	CASSFGGVYNEQYF
TRBJ2-1	TRBV20-1	TRBD2	.	TGCAGTGCCCTCGGGAGCGGGGGGCCTTCCTACAATGAGCAGTTCTTC	CSALGSGGPSYNEQFF
TRBJ2-7	TRBV19	TRBD2	.	TGTGCCAGTAGTCCTGACCCTAGCGGGGTCGCCTACGAGCAGTACTTC	CASSPDPSGVAYEQYF
TRBJ1-2	TRBV10-3	.	.	TGTGCCATCAGTGAGGGGGAAGGTAACTATGGCTACACCTTC	CAISEGEGNYGYTF
TRBJ2-7	TRBV20-1	.	.	TGCAGTGCTAGACGGGCGGCCACCTACGAGCAGTACTTC	CSARRAATYEQYF
TRBJ2-3	TRBV12-3/TRBV12-4	TRBD2	few	TGTGCCAGCAGTCCGCCGGGACTAGCGGGAACCCCCGCAGAGACAGATACGCAGTATTTT	CASSPPGLAGTPAETDTQYF
TRBJ2-5	TRBV29-1	.	.	TGCAGCGTTGAGGGGCCCGGGTTGAAGACCCAGTACTTC	CSVEGPGLKTQYF
TRBJ1-2	TRBV6-1	.	few	TGTGCCAGCAGTGACTTCAACCGTCCCCGGGATTATGGCTACACCTTC	CASSDFNRPRDYGYTF
TRBJ2-5	TRBV14	TRBD2	.	TGTGCCAGCAGCCAAGATCGTCAGCGGGGGCCCCATCTGGGGGAGCAGTACTTC	CASSQDRQRGPHLGEQYF
TRBJ2-5	TRBV20-1	TRBD2	.	TGCAGTGCTGGCCCAACTAGCGGGGGGGTTGGACGGCAGTACTTC	CSAGPTSGGVGRQYF
TRBJ2-7	TRBV13	.	few	TGTGCCAGCAGCTTAGCACCCCCGGACACGTTAGTCGCGCAGTACTTC	CASSLAPPDTLVAQYF
TRBJ1-5	TRBV6-5	TRBD1	.	TGTGCCAGCACCCAGGGACAGGGCCAGCCCCAGCATTTT	CASTQGQGQPQHF
TRBJ1-1	TRBV10-3	.	.	TGTGCCATCAGTGAGTCGGGGGGGCCTGACACTGAAGCTTTCTTT	CAISESGGPDTEAFF
TRBJ2-5	TRBV29-1	.	.	TGCAGCGTTGTGGCCCCGGGGGAGGAGACCCAGTACTTC	CSVVAPGEETQYF
TRBJ1-2	TRBV21-1	.	few	TGTGCCAGCAGCAAAGTCGGTTCTGGACAGGGGGTTTGGGGCTATGGCTACACCTTC	CASSKVGSGQGVWGYGYTF
TRBJ2-1	TRBV25-1	.	few	TGTGCCAGCAGTTGGGATGGCGATGAGCAGTTCTTC	CASSWDGDEQFF
TRBJ2-7	TRBV5-1	.	.	TGCGCCAGCAGCTTGGTGGCCGGGAACAACTACGAGCAGTACTTC	CASSLVAGNNYEQYF
TRBJ2-7	TRBV5-1	TRBD1	few	TGCGCCAGCAGGACAGGGTCCCGCGAGCAGTACTTC	CASRTGSREQYF
TRBJ1-2	TRBV12-3/TRBV12-4	TRBD1	.	TGTGCCAGCAGTTTCAAGGGGGCTCGTGGCTACACCTTC	CASSFKGARGYTF
TRBJ2-1	TRBV4-2	.	.	TGTGCCAGCAGCCAAGATCAGGGAAGGTACAATGAGCAGTTCTTC	CASSQDQGRYNEQFF
TRBJ2-3	TRBV7-2	.	few	TGTGCCAGCAGCTTAGAGGCGGGAACCACAGATACGCAGTATTTT	CASSLEAGTTDTQYF
TRBJ1-2	TRBV28	.	.	TGTGCCAGCAGTCACAGGTCTAACTATGGCTACACCTTC	CASSHRSNYGYTF
TRBJ2-5	TRBV11-2	.	.	TGTGCCAGCAGCTTAGAGTTCGAAGAGACCCAGTACTTC	CASSLEFEETQYF
TRBJ2-1	TRBV20-1	.	few	TGCAGTGCAGCCCGAGGGCATTTGGGGCCCTACAATGAGCAGTTCTTC	CSAARGHLGPYNEQFF
TRBJ1-2	TRBV4-3	.	.	TGCGCCAGCAGCCAACTTCCTTCCTGGAGGTTGAAGTCAGGCTACACCTTC	CASSQLPSWRLKSGYTF
TRBJ1-2	TRBV29-1	.	.	TGCAGCGTTGAAGATCTAGGGGGACTGTTCTCCTATGGCTACACCTTC	CSVEDLGGLFSYGYTF
TRBJ1-5	TRBV5-1	.	.	TGCGCCAGCAGCGTAGGGGGAAAGGATCAGCCCCAGCATTTT	CASSVGGKDQPQHF
TRBJ1-2	TRBV2	.	.	TGTGCCAGCAGCAACCGGGAAGTATTCTATGGCTACACCTTC	CASSNREVFYGYTF
TRBJ1-1	TRBV20-1	TRBD1	.	TGCAGTGCTTTCGACAGGGGGAGAACTGAAGCTTTCTTT	CSAFDRGRTEAFF
TRBJ1-2	TRBV10-3	TRBD1	few	TGTGCCATCAGTGGAAGGGGGCAAGACTATGGCTACACCTTC	CAISGRGQDYGYTF
TRBJ2-5	TRBV5-1	.	.	TGCGCCAGCAGCCCCAACCCTCAGGGAATGAGGGAGACCCAGTACTTC	CASSPNPQGMRETQYF
TRBJ2-3	TRBV7-9	.	.	TGTGCCAGCAGCCCAACAGGGCTCGGTAGGCCAGATACGCAGTATTTT	CASSPTGLGRPDTQYF
TRBJ2-5	TRBV3-1	.	.	TGTGCCAGCAGCCGGGGACCAAACACCATACAAGAGACCCAGTACTTC	CASSRGPNTIQETQYF
TRBJ2-7	TRBV7-2	TRBD1	many	TGTGCCAGCAGCCCCCAACCTTCCAGGGGGTACTCCTACGAGCAGTACTTC	CASSPQPSRGYSYEQYF
TRBJ1-6	TRBV6-1	.	.	TGTGCCAGACGGCAGGGTCCTGGATCACCCCTCCACTTT	CARRQGPGSPLHF
TRBJ2-6	TRBV7-9	TRBD1	.	TGTGCCAGCACCTTTCAGCGAGGACAGGGCCTCTCTGGGGCCAACGTCCTGACTTTC	CASTFQRGQGLSGANVLTF
TRBJ2-4	TRBV29-1	TRBD1	many	TGCAGCGTCATCCTCGGGACAGGAATAGCCAAAAACATTCAGTACTTC	CSVILGTGIAKNIQYF
TRBJ2-1	TRBV7-3	.	.	TGTGCCAGCAGCGAAACACGACTGAATGAGCAGTTCTTC	CASSETRLNEQFF
TRBJ2-5	TRBV20-1	.	.	TGCAGTGCTAGAGGGAAGGGGCAGGCCAGGGCGGCGACCCAGTACTTC	CSARGKGQARAATQYF
TRBJ1-2	TRBV6-5	.	.	TGTGCCAGCAGTTACTCGAAGAGCAGGGGAGCTAACTATGGCTACACCTTC	CASSYSKSRGANYGYTF
TRBJ2-6	TRBV7-9	TRBD2	.	TGTGCCAGCAGCGCTAGCGGGGCTGGGGCCAACGTCCTGACTTTC	CASSASGAGANVLTF
TRBJ1-2	TRBV6-5	TRBD1	.	TGTGCCAGCAAGCCAGGGGGTGACCATGGCTACACCTTC	CASKPGGDHGYTF
TRBJ2-5	TRBV5-1	TRBD1	.	TGCGCCAGCAGCCTAGGACAGGCGTTTATGCCGGAGACCCAGTACTTC	CASSLGQAFMPETQYF
TRBJ2-1	TRBV11-2	TRBD2	.	TGTGCCAGCAGCTTAGGCCTTTCTAGCGGGGGCGCCTATGAGCAGTTCTTC	CASSLGLSSGGAYEQFF
TRBJ2-2	TRBV28	TRBD1	.	TGTGCCAGCAGTTTTAGGGCCCCAGGGGGCAGGGGCACCGGGGAGCTGTTTTTT	CASSFRAPGGRGTGELFF
TRBJ2-3	TRBV6-6	.	.	TGTGCCAGCAGAGACCACATATCTAGCACAGATACGCAGTATTTT	CASRDHISSTDTQYF
TRBJ2-4	TRBV6-5	.	.	TGTACCAGCAGTACCCCACGAAGGGGCAGTCAAAACATTCAGTACTTC	CTSSTPRRGSQNIQYF
TRBJ2-6	TRBV7-2	.	few	TGTGCCAGCAGCTTAGTTCTGCTCTCTGGGGCCAACGTCCTGACTTTC	CASSLVLLSGANVLTF
TRBJ2-3	TRBV5-1	TRBD2	.	TGCGCCAGCAGCTTCCAAGGGACTAGGGCGACAGATACGCAGTATTTT	CASSFQGTRATDTQYF
TRBJ1-2	TRBV6-2/TRBV6-3	TRBD1	few	TGTGCCAGCAGTTACGGGACAGGGGTCTATGGCTACACCTTC	CASSYGTGVYGYTF
TRBJ1-2	TRBV7-9	.	.	TGTGCCAGCAGCCCCCCAGGGCGATCGGGCTATGGCTACACCTTC	CASSPPGRSGYGYTF